The rows below give T cell receptor beta chains drawn from one sample of a study of blood T cell repertoires in COVID-19. The assay was immunoSEQ multiplex PCR, and TCRdb's table has in-frame clones only and misses some. The sample includes about 91,000 clones, nearly 90% of them seen just once. The sample consisted of peripheral blood. The source is a man in his 70s with acute or convalescent COVID-19. Each CDR3 is given with its conserved first and last residue. D genes are given only for firm matches. Expanded clones get a size class; other rows say once, few or many, or leave the size out.

J gene,V gene,D gene,clone size,CDR3 protein,CDR3 DNA
TRBJ2-2,TRBV19,TRBD1,NA,CASSFYRGRDTGELFF,TGTGCCAGTAGTTTTTACAGGGGGCGCGACACCGGGGAGCTGTTTTTT
TRBJ1-2,TRBV28,NA,NA,CASSLSGGFYGYTF,TGTGCCAGCAGTTTATCGGGGGGGTTCTATGGCTACACCTTC
TRBJ2-1,TRBV13,TRBD1,NA,CASSSSVTGLQFF,TGTGCCAGCAGCAGCTCAGTGACAGGGTTGCAGTTCTTC
TRBJ2-3,TRBV19,TRBD1,NA,CASSRGQANTDTQYF,TGTGCCAGTAGTAGAGGACAGGCGAACACAGATACGCAGTATTTT
TRBJ2-2,TRBV4-1,TRBD1,NA,CASRRTGIRNTGELFF,TGCGCCAGCAGACGGACAGGGATTAGGAACACCGGGGAGCTGTTTTTT
TRBJ2-3,TRBV7-3,TRBD2,NA,CASSLNLLADTDTQYF,TGTGCCAGCAGCCTCAATTTACTAGCGGACACAGATACGCAGTATTTT
TRBJ2-7,TRBV19,TRBD1,NA,CASSTPFRDRASEQYF,TGTGCCAGTAGTACACCTTTCCGGGACAGGGCATCCGAGCAGTACTTC
TRBJ1-5,TRBV27,NA,NA,CASSATINSNQPQHF,TGTGCCAGCAGTGCAACAATCAATAGCAATCAGCCCCAGCATTTT
TRBJ1-2,TRBV30,NA,once,CAWSVDNSNYGYTF,TGTGCCTGGAGTGTCGACAATTCAAACTATGGCTACACCTTC
TRBJ2-2,TRBV2,NA,NA,CASRWRVNTGELFF,TGTGCCAGCCGATGGCGGGTGAACACCGGGGAGCTGTTTTTT
TRBJ1-5,TRBV6-5,NA,NA,CASTPLKVRSQPQHF,TGTGCCAGCACCCCCCTAAAAGTCAGGTCTCAGCCCCAGCATTTT
TRBJ2-3,TRBV6-5,TRBD1,NA,CASRSQGAQTDTQYF,TGTGCCAGCCGTTCACAGGGGGCGCAGACAGATACGCAGTATTTT
TRBJ1-3,TRBV5-1,NA,NA,CASSLGGGTPSSGNTIYF,TGCGCCAGCAGCTTGGGTGGTGGGACACCGAGCTCTGGAAACACCATATATTTT
TRBJ1-5,TRBV5-4,TRBD1,NA,CASSSGPGGDQPQHF,TGTGCCAGCAGCTCTGGCCCAGGGGGTGATCAGCCCCAGCATTTT
TRBJ1-1,TRBV12-5,NA,NA,CASGWRMNTEAFF,TGTGCTAGTGGTTGGAGGATGAACACTGAAGCTTTCTTT
TRBJ1-4,TRBV4-1,NA,NA,CASSQQGSEKLFF,TGCGCCAGCAGCCAACAGGGATCTGAGAAACTGTTTTTT
TRBJ1-6,TRBV19,NA,NA,CASEDSWDSPLHF,TGTGCCAGCGAGGATTCTTGGGATTCACCCCTCCACTTT
TRBJ1-4,TRBV28,TRBD1,few,CASSFGTGKPLDEKLFF,TGTGCCAGCAGTTTCGGGACAGGCAAACCCTTGGACGAAAAACTGTTTTTT
TRBJ2-7,TRBV6-5,NA,NA,CASRDTSYEQYF,TGTGCCAGCCGGGACACCTCCTACGAGCAGTACTTC
TRBJ1-1,TRBV5-6,NA,NA,CASSFRSQGIGYTEAFF,TGTGCCAGCAGCTTTAGATCCCAGGGGATAGGGTATACTGAAGCTTTCTTT
TRBJ1-6,TRBV2,TRBD1,NA,CASSEGQPNSPLHF,TGTGCCAGCAGCGAGGGACAGCCCAATTCACCCCTCCACTTT
TRBJ1-1,TRBV3-1/TRBV3-2,NA,NA,CASSQVGGTEAFF,TGTGCCAGCAGCCAAGTGGGGGGTACTGAAGCTTTCTTT
TRBJ1-1,TRBV6-5,NA,NA,CASGRVYDTEAFF,TGTGCCAGCGGGAGGGTATATGACACTGAAGCTTTCTTT
TRBJ2-5,TRBV18,NA,NA,CASSRTHGRGARGETQYF,TGTGCCAGCTCACGAACCCACGGACGGGGGGCACGCGGGGAGACCCAGTACTTC
TRBJ2-2,TRBV7-7,NA,NA,CASRGEYTGELFF,TGTGCCAGCAGGGGAGAATACACCGGGGAGCTGTTTTTT